These 20 T cell receptor beta chains originate from one sample sequenced in a study of OX40 agonist ivuxolimab in advanced cancers. Repertoires were generated with immunoSEQ multiplex PCR, while TCRdb's copy carries only in-frame clones and drops some. The sample yields approximately 80,000 clones, about nine tenths seen once. The sequencing here drew on CD4+ or CD8+ T cells sorted from blood, taken in a trial of the OX40 agonist ivuxolimab. The receptors shown here come from an adult with an advanced solid tumor such as melanoma, head and neck, liver or kidney cancer.

This chain connects TRBV11-3 to TRBJ2-2; D not certain. Germline V gene sequence: CDR1 SGHNT, CDR2 YENEEA. The CDR3 extends over 13 amino acids. Deletions cut 3 bases from V and 3 bases from J, with 5 bases between. The CDR3: CASSLFDTGELFF. CDR3 DNA: TGTGCCAGCAGCTTGTTTGACACCGGGGAGCTGTTTTTT.

This chain links TRBV20-1 with TRBJ1-1; D call uncertain. CDR3 length equals 11 residues. Trimming removed 7 bases at V and 0 bases at J, with 6 bases between. Per germline, CDR1 DFQATT and CDR2 SNEGSKA (reference sequence). Here the CDR3 reads CSGFMNTEAFF. CDR3 bases: TGCAGTGGTTTTATGAACACTGAAGCTTTCTTT.

The rearrangement links TRBV27 to TRBJ1-2; 7 nucleotides line up with TRBD1. CDR1 and CDR2 (germline): MNHEY, SMNVEV (reference sequence). The CDR3 is made up of 14 amino acids. With 6 bases clipped from V and 8 bases from J, the junction kept 12 bases outside the gene matches. Here the CDR3 reads CASSIDDRVGGYTF. The CDR3 bases are TGTGCCAGCAGCATTGATGACAGGGTGGGCGGCTACACCTTC.

The chain recombines TRBV18 with TRBJ2-1; D call uncertain. Trimming stripped 2 bases from V and 2 bases from J, with 10 bases between. The CDR3 has 15 amino acids. The germline V gene encodes CDR1 KGHSH and CDR2 LQKENI. CDR3 amino acids: CASSPYVYPYNEQFF. In DNA form, the CDR3 reads TGTGCCAGCTCACCATATGTTTACCCCTACAATGAGCAGTTCTTC.

J is TRBJ1-1 and V is TRBV6-1, with a weak D call TRBD1 (5 bases). V was cut by 3 bases and J by 1 base, with 21 bases left in between. The CDR3 covers 18 residues. CDR1 is MNHNS and CDR2 is SASEGT in the germline V gene. Here the CDR3 DNA reads TGTGCCAGCAGTGATCGGGGCGCAGGGTGGTTCGGGAACACTGAAGCTTTCTTT. It codes for CASSDRGAGWFGNTEAFF.

This chain uses TRBV14 with TRBJ2-3; D gene uncertain. This CDR3 has 13 amino acids. The germline V and J ends were trimmed by 6 bases and 2 bases, with 9 bases remaining between them. Germline values: CDR1 SGHDN, CDR2 FVKESK. Written as DNA, the CDR3 is TGTGCCAGCAGATTCTCAGTCACAGATACGCAGTATTTT. Its translation: CASRFSVTDTQYF.

The V and J genes are TRBV25-1 and TRBJ2-2, with TRBD1 matching 9 bases. V dropped 7 bases and J dropped 1; count of bases not matched to a gene: 1. Per germline, CDR1 MGHDK and CDR2 SYGVNS. The CDR3 is 14 amino acids. The CDR3 region is CASKGQGNTGELFF. The CDR3 DNA follows: TGTGCCAGCAAGGGACAGGGGAACACCGGGGAGCTGTTTTTT.

The chain has TRBV7-4 and TRBJ2-3, with TRBD1 matching over 7 bases. CDR1 and CDR2 (germline): SGHVT, SQSDAQ. J was trimmed by 2 bases and V by 5 bases; bases with no gene match: 10. The CDR3 is 16 amino acids. CDR3 sequence reads: CASSPEGQSHTDTQYF. The CDR3 bases are TGTGCCAGCAGCCCCGAGGGACAGAGCCACACAGATACGCAGTATTTT.

This clone came up once. The rearrangement joins TRBV19 to TRBJ1-2; D is uncertain. V was shortened by 5 bases and J by 2 bases, with 12 bases between the two germline ends. The CDR3 consists of 14 residues. CDR1 LNHDA and CDR2 SQIVND come from the germline V gene (reference sequence). The CDR3 DNA reads as TGTGCCAGTAGTCGGACCGGGTCCAACTATGGCTACACCTTC. It translates to CASSRTGSNYGYTF. The full variable domain, in which reference TRBV19 and TRBJ1-2 provide the parts outside the CDR3, is DGGITQSPKYLFRKEGQNVTLSCEQNLNHDAMYWYRQDPGQGLRLIYYSQIVNDFQKGDIAEGYSVSREKKESFPLTVTSAQKNPTAFYLCASSRTGSNYGYTFGSGTRLTVV.

The gene calls are TRBV21-1 and TRBJ1-1. TRBV21-1 has pseudogene status. The CDR3 consists of 13 residues. CDR3 DNA sequence: TGTGCCAGCAGGGGGAAGCGGGGTACTGAAGCTTTCTTT. It encodes CASRGKRGTEAFF.

V and J are TRBV5-4 and TRBJ2-5; 7 bases line up with TRBD2. The CDR3 has 14 amino acids. Germline lookup yields CDR1 SGHNT and CDR2 YYREEE (reference sequence). Trimming cost V 5 bases and J 1 base; bases outside gene matches: 5. The CDR3 DNA reads as TGTGCCAGCAGTGCTACTAGCGTCCAAGAGACCCAGTACTTC. Protein sequence: CASSATSVQETQYF. The full variable domain, its missing parts supplied by reference TRBV5-4 and TRBJ2-5, is ETGVTQSPTHLIKTRGQQVTLRCSSQSGHNTVSWYQQALGQGPQFIFQYYREEENGRGNFPPRFSGLQFPNYSSELNVNALELDDSALYLCASSATSVQETQYFGPGTRLLVL.

This clone has just a few counts. The chain has TRBV6-1 and TRBJ2-7; maybe TRBD2 (5 bases). Deletions cut 9 bases from V and 0 bases from J, with 18 bases between. Germline V gene lookup returns CDR1 MNHNS and CDR2 SASEGT. CDR3 length: 15 amino acids. The CDR3 region is CASRAVSVSSYEQYF. Here the CDR3 DNA reads TGTGCCAGTAGAGCGGTTTCCGTCTCCTCCTACGAGCAGTACTTC.

In DNA form, the CDR3 reads TGTGCCAGCAGCCGGACATTGAACACTGAAGCTTTCTTT. Translation gives CASSRTLNTEAFF. The rearrangement links TRBV5-6 to TRBJ1-1; possible D gene TRBD1, 5 bases. Germline V gene data show CDR1 as SGHDT and CDR2 as YYEEEE. With 4 bases removed from V and 0 bases from J, the gap between germline ends came to 7 bases. The CDR3 has 13 amino acids.

V gene TRBV2 combines with J gene TRBJ2-5; no definite D call. The CDR3 sequence is 11 residues long. The V gene's germline CDR1 is SNHLY and CDR2 FYNNEI. V lost 5 bases and J lost 5, with 6 bases in between. The CDR3 DNA reads TGTGCCAGCAGTCCACGGGAGACCCAGTACTTC. Amino acid sequence: CASSPRETQYF.

The rearrangement uses TRBV6-5 and TRBJ2-7; TRBD2 matches 7 bases. Per germline, CDR1 MNHEY and CDR2 SVGAGI. The CDR3 spans 14 residues. V was pared by 6 bases and J by 5 bases, with 10 bases of the junction left unmatched. CDR3 DNA sequence: TGTGCCAGCAGAACGGGACTAAGTGCGAACGAGCAGTACTTC. It is translated as CASRTGLSANEQYF.

The chain uses TRBV4-1 and TRBJ2-3; 9 bases fit TRBD2. V dropped 0 bases and J dropped 5; count of bases not matched to a gene: 9. The CDR3 loop spans 17 amino acids. The V gene's germline CDR1 is MGHRA and CDR2 YSYEKL. The CDR3 sequence: CASSQESSLAGGDTQYF. CDR3 nucleotide sequence: TGCGCCAGCAGCCAAGAGTCTTCACTAGCGGGTGGAGATACGCAGTATTTT.

The chain employs TRBV11-2 and TRBJ1-3, with D maybe TRBD1 (5 bases). Germline V gene sequence: CDR1 SGHAT, CDR2 FQNNGV. CDR3 length: 15 amino acids. The germline V and J ends were trimmed by 3 bases and 2 bases, with 11 bases remaining between them. DNA of the CDR3: TGTGCCAGCAGCTTTGGGCAGGGAGCTGGAAACACCATATATTTT. Its protein product is CASSFGQGAGNTIYF.

The chain is built from TRBV5-5 and TRBJ1-3, with TRBD1 identical over 11 bases. V lost 0 bases to trimming and J lost 0 bases; unmatched junction nucleotides: 5. This CDR3 is built from 18 residues. Germline V gives CDR1 SGHKS, CDR2 YYEKEE (reference sequence). CDR3 loop: CASSLGTGGRFSGNTIYF. Here the CDR3 DNA reads TGTGCCAGCAGCTTGGGGACAGGGGGCCGATTCTCTGGAAACACCATATATTTT.

The rearrangement uses TRBV28 and TRBJ2-1; D may be TRBD1 or TRBD2 (5 bases each). The germline V gene has CDR1 MDHEN and CDR2 SYDVKM. V lost 6 bases, J lost 14 bases, and 20 bases lay in between. The CDR3 contains 13 residues. DNA of the CDR3: TGTGCCAGCAGAACCTCAACCGGGACCCCGGAGTTCTTC. Protein product: CASRTSTGTPEFF.

The chain uses TRBV19 and TRBJ1-2; maybe TRBD1 (5 bases). This CDR3 is built from 13 residues. CDR1 and CDR2 from the germline V gene are LNHDA and SQIVND (reference sequence). V was clipped by 4 bases and J by 0 bases, with 6 bases between them. CDR3 region: CASSRGTNYGYTF. The DNA of the CDR3 is TGTGCCAGTAGTAGGGGGACTAACTATGGCTACACCTTC.